This T cell receptor (beta chain) was sequenced in a study of cytomegalovirus exposure and HLA in healthy donors. Findings and limits, study-wide: Cytomegalovirus association was assigned to over 150 TCR beta chains. Many donors carried some public TCRs, although rarity characterized most TCR sequences. In vitro assays verified that three CMV-associated chains recognized CMV antigens specifically.

A remark on this clone: Its target is unknown.

Only in-frame clones appear in the TCRdb table, and some are missing; sequencing was by immunoSEQ multiplex PCR. This sample yields 150,000 to 250,000 clones, of which approximately 80% are seen a single time; roughly 13% belongs to the top ten. V lost 5 bases and J lost 13, with 11 bases in between. The CDR3 loop spans 11 amino acids. Germline loops: CDR1 SGHTA, CDR2 FQGNSA. This chain connects TRBV7-2 to TRBJ1-4; D unclear. The origin of this receptor is a woman in her 30s in good health and CMV-seropositive. The specimen sequenced was PBMCs. The CDR3 DNA reads TGTGCCAGCAGCCCCTCTAGAGGACTGTTTTTT. Translating gives CASSPSRGLFF.